Included here is one TCR beta chain sequence, with context. It has no known antigen specificity. Base quality data are lacking; no much larger clone is found one base away. Preparation of the library involved 5' RACE. For sequencing, an Illumina HiSeq 2500 was employed. A second PCR of 7 to 11 cycles was performed with a sample-barcoded 5' primer and a J-beta primer mix. Each TCR beta cDNA molecule received a unique molecular identifier from a template-switch 5' adaptor carrying 12 random nucleotides. Each sample yielded at least 2.5 million CDR3-containing paired-end reads. First-strand cDNA synthesis was performed from all RNA using the Mint cDNA synthesis kit, with priming by a TRBC-specific oligonucleotide. All cDNA was treated with uracil-DNA glycosylase and then went through a first 18-cycle PCR with the universal primers M1SS and BC2_uni_R. Per the authors' processing: For normalization, 1 million high-quality reads were randomly selected from each sample, with every read carrying a distinct molecular identifier. Reads sharing molecular identifiers were discarded rather than binned into consensus sequences. CDR3 identification, clonotype clustering and error correction used MiTCR with a Q25 quality threshold and the strictest error-elimination algorithm. A nonparametric unseen species model with Euler transformation was used to estimate lower-bound total TCR beta diversity. In TCRdb, the public reads were trimmed at Q25 with fastp and aligned with MiXCR, with productive beta chains retained. One record per CDR3 amino acid sequence lists the most common genes and DNA. The V and J calls follow TCRdb's processing rather than the paper's. The sample yields 380,000 or so distinct CDR3 sequences; roughly half were counted once. The top ten hold under 65% of the sample.

Systemically healthy Caucasian individuals from Russia, approximately 39 in total and aged about 6 to 90 years, were included as donors. Each donor gave 8 to 10 milliliters of peripheral blood, collected into EDTA-treated Vacutainer tubes. Ficoll-Paque density-gradient centrifugation was used to isolate PBMCs, with at least 6.5 million per sample. Total RNA was extracted from PBMCs with Trizol reagent, with at least 5 micrograms obtained per sample. The percentages of naive CD45RAhigh/CD27high T cells were determined by flow cytometry on a PBMC aliquot from every donor. The sample originates from a study of blood T cells in healthy people across ages (dated by TCRdb to the mid-2010s). Regarding the complete study: In model experiments, roughly one uniquely barcoded TCR beta cDNA molecule per two T cells was captured by template switching. The donors were divided into four age groups: young (average approximately 16 years), middle-aged (roughly 40), aged (approximately 62) and long-lived (about 84). Donors of different ages were randomly distributed across sequencing lanes to avoid experimental bias. Using deep sequencing normalized with unique cDNA molecular identifiers, the study measured how TCR beta repertoire diversity changes with age. Using the same blood draw, the study looked at two additional independent replicas of 1 million unique cDNA reads for two donors, one aged 18 to 30 and the other aged 80 or older.

Unmatched junction bases come to 7, with V trimmed by 6 bases and J by 6 bases. From the germline V gene (reference sequence), CDR1 is LNHDA and CDR2 is SQIVND. Including cysteine and phenylalanine, the CDR3 has 13 amino acids. Of the read, only the CDR3 DNA is kept; its 39 bases are in frame from base 1. The investigation overall reported the following: Since profiling was done on bulk unsorted PBMCs, naive and antigen-experienced compartments could not be conclusively compared. The long-lived group showed more naive CD4+ T cells, fewer expanded clones and increased TCR diversity than the aged group, suggesting age selection. As age increased, observed TCR beta diversity per million T cells dropped in a roughly linear way, and a significant reduction was already evident by age roughly 36. Because the CMV infection status of the donors was unknown, age-related changes in expanded clonotypes may potentially have been confounded. The percentage of naive T cells measured by flow cytometry correlated strongly with observed TCR beta diversity. Total diversity estimates from one million sequenced T cells were considered lower bounds and underestimates.

The clonotype comes from a man aged 55 to 70 in good health. Sequenced: blood. The sequence joins TRBV19 to TRBJ1-2; a stretch of 7 junction bases matches TRBD1. The bases read TGTGCCAGTAGCGACAGGGATTGGGATGGCTACACCTTC. Its translation is CASSDRDWDGYTF.